This T cell receptor (beta chain) was captured by sequencing in a study of blood T cells in healthy people across ages. Study findings and constraints: The lack of PBMC sorting stopped any conclusive naive versus antigen-experienced comparison.

Primed by a sample-barcoded 5' primer and a J-beta primer mix, a second PCR proceeded for about 7 to 12 cycles. Each cDNA molecule was tagged by a template-switch adaptor that had 12 random nucleotides. TCRdb analysed the 5' RACE reads with MiXCR anew, one entry per CDR3 protein. The repertoire includes about 1.1 million distinct CDR3 sequences, roughly two fifths of them detected once, and 10% to 15% sits in the top ten. Isolation per sample recovered at least 7 million PBMCs. Remarks on this clonotype: The antigen remains undetermined.

Source material: blood. This clonotype was obtained from a man younger than 35 in good health.

CDR3 coding DNA: TGTGCCAGCAGTTTGGTCCGGGACAGGCACAATGAGCAGTTCTTC. Protein: CASSLVRDRHNEQFF. The rearrangement joins TRBV28 to TRBJ2-1; 8 bases map to TRBD1. Per the germline V gene, CDR1 is MDHEN and CDR2 is SYDVKM. This CDR3 contains 15 residues. With 3 bases clipped from V and 5 bases from J, the junction kept 6 bases outside the gene matches.